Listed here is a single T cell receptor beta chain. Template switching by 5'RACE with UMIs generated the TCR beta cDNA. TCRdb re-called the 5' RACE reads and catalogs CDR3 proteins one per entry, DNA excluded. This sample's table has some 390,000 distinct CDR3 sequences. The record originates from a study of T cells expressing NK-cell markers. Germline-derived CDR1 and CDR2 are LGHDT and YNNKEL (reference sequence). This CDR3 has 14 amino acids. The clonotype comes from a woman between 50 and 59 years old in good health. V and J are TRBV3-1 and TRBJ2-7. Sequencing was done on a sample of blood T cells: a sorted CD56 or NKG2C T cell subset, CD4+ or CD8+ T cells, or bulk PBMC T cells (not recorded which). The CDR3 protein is CASSPFWDSYEQYF.